Here is one TCR beta chain with its context. Its cognate antigen is unknown. TCRdb reprocessed the RT-PCR reads via MiXCR and lists one record per CDR3 protein. Among around 520,000 distinct CDR3 sequences listed, roughly 27% were seen once. This sample stems from a study of response to subunit inactivated influenza vaccine. Study results and caveats: With each seasonal influenza vaccination, the authors suggested, few new T cells are recruited.

Per germline, CDR1 LGHNA and CDR2 YNFKEQ. V shed 4 bases, J shed 5 bases, and the junction held 4 bases outside the gene matches. The CDR3 totals 15 residues. Sequencing was performed on CD4+ T cells sorted from PBMCs, taken around 5 days after vaccination. This chain joins TRBV4-2 and TRBJ2-5; 13 positions match TRBD2. The source is a man aged 50 to 60 who received an inactivated influenza vaccine. CDR3 region: CASSLRLAGGETQYF. CDR3 nucleotides: TGTGCCAGCAGCCTCCGACTAGCGGGGGGTGAGACCCAGTACTTC.